This T cell receptor (beta chain) derives from a study of T cells in Graves' hyperthyroidism and ophthalmopathy. Template material for amplifying TCR beta CDR3 regions consisted of RNA transcripts. The study used the HTBI primer set for a first-round RT-PCR of the TCR CDR3. One entry per CDR3 protein results from TCRdb running MiXCR on the multiplex PCR reads. The sample yields over 650,000 distinct CDR3 sequences, 45% seen once. This CDR3 is 18 amino acids long. The germline gives CDR1 LNHDA, CDR2 SQIVND (reference sequence). V was clipped by 1 base and J by 0 bases, with 16 bases between them. The gene calls are TRBV19 and TRBJ1-5; no firm D call. The sample consisted of peripheral blood or thyroid tissue (not recorded which). The clonotype comes from an adult man with Graves' disease, either hyperthyroidism or ophthalmopathy (not recorded which). CDR3: CASSIVRGPSPSNQPQHF. DNA of the CDR3: TGTGCCAGTAGTATAGTGAGAGGTCCTAGCCCTAGCAATCAGCCCCAGCATTTT.